This T cell receptor beta chain was profiled in a study of beta chain features in type 1 diabetes listed by TCRdb under 2018. Notes on the research overall: Patients and healthy donors did not differ in mean age, gender distribution, total cell number or subset yield. A total of some 100,000,000 sorted cells were examined across all samples, and a strong correlation was observed between cell number per subset and RNA yield. In the study, recently diagnosed type 1 diabetes patients and matched healthy donors were compared on the TCRB repertoires of their sorted circulating CD4+ T cell subsets. Naive and central memory subsets were obtained from all 30 or so donors, but regulatory and stem cell-like memory subsets were isolated from only 8 patients and roughly 8 healthy donors.

This clone appeared a few times. Its binding antigen is unknown. No much larger clone is present one base from it, and per-base qualities are unavailable. All of the isolated RNA was reverse transcribed with the High Capacity cDNA Reverse Transcription Kit, so expressed TCRB transcripts were sequenced. Naive, central memory and regulatory T cell samples underwent deep immunoSEQ sequencing, averaging around 3.6 million total reads per sample. Sorted cells were lysed in RLT buffer, and RNA was extracted using DNase-treated RNeasy Micro or Mini kits according to cell number. To prevent cross-contamination, every cell subset was processed on its own, while patient and healthy donor samples were processed together. The immunoSEQ multiplex PCR was used to amplify TCRB sequences from cDNA, yielding 87-bp fragments that span the CDR3 region. The amplicons were sequenced using the Illumina HiSeq platform. The authors processed their data as follows. PCR bias was computationally corrected using synthetic template baselines, reads within Hamming distance 2 were collapsed, and singletons that could not be merged were discarded. Reads were aligned against IMGT so that V, D and J genes, CDR3 length and insertions or deletions at six rearrangement sites could be assigned. Clonotype counts were normalized to sorted cell number within each subset before computing true diversity and Gini coefficients with the tcR R package. The overlap coefficient, calculated on TCRB nucleotide sequences, was used to measure repertoire sharing. Out-of-frame TCRB sequences from naive cells were analyzed to stand in for the pre-selection repertoire. TCRdb took over this immuneACCESS table, retaining in-frame rearrangements with V and J assigned. Such tables are incomplete; in checked studies, under half of the missing clones stem from an unresolved V gene, and the remainder is unexplained. V and J calls and clone size come straight from that table; D and trimming were deduced from the DNA. The sample table lists a few hundred thousand clones, over 11% of them with a count of one. The ten largest clones take up about 0.015% of the sample.

Each donor gave one peripheral blood draw, averaging approximately 110 mL, which was collected into heparinised tubes. A BD FACSAria II and a panel including CD45RO, CCR7, CD25, CD127, CD95 and CD27 were used to sort naive, central memory, regulatory and stem cell-like memory CD4+ T cells. A purity above 95% was achieved for all sorted populations. PBMCs were isolated immediately by Lymphoprep density gradient centrifugation and stained directly without culture. To minimize batch effects, samples were stained and sorted in pairs, one healthy donor with one patient per experiment. Summary of the overall study and its limitations: Sequencing cDNA rather than genomic DNA could over-represent highly expressing activated cells, although activation and CD3 levels did not differ between groups. In all four CD4+ subsets, TCRB CDR3 length was moderately but significantly shorter in type 1 diabetes patients. At VDJ recombination sites, patients with type 1 diabetes made fewer insertions and deleted more nucleotides, a pattern implying thymic rearrangement abnormalities. Naive, central memory and regulatory TCRB repertoires appeared to be more alike among patients than among healthy donors. PCR might favor shorter templates, but patient and control samples were amplified and corrected together, so any skew would affect both groups equally. Because the HLA sub-analyses included only small numbers of individuals, any influence of HLA type on TCRB rearrangement was left unresolved.

The germline V and J ends show losses of 10 bases and 5 bases respectively, and no gene match explains 7 bases of the junction. The germline V gene (reference sequence) specifies SEHNR as CDR1 and FQNEAQ as CDR2. Taken from cysteine to phenylalanine, the CDR3 has 13 residues. Left in the record is the CDR3 DNA by itself, 39 bases read in frame from the first base. The clonotype comes from a man younger than 40 with type 1 diabetes. The source material was naive CD4+ T cells from blood. This specimen's cell subset or site label, interpreted: true naive CD4+ T cells. The sequence links TRBV7-9 to TRBJ1-4, with 7 middle bases fitting TRBD1. The CDR3 protein is CATRTGSNEKLFF. The nucleotide sequence reads as follows: TGTGCCACCCGGACAGGCTCAAATGAAAAACTGTTTTTT.